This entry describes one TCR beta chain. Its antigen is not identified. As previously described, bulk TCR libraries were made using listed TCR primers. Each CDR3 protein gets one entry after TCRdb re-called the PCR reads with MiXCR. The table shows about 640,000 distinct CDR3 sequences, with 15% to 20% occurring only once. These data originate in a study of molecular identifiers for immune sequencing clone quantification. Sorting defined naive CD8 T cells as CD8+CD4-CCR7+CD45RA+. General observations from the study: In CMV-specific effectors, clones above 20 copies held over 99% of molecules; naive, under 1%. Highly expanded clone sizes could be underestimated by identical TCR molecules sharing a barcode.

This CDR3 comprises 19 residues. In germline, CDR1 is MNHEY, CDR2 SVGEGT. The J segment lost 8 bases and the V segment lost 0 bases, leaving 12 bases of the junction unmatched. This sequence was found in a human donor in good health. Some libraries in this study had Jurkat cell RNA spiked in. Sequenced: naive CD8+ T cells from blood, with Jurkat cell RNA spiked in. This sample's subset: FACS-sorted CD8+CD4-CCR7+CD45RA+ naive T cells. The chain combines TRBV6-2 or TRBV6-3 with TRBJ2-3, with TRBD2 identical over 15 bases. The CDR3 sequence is CASSYSPTGTSGGYATQYF. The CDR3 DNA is TGTGCCAGCAGTTACTCCCCAACCGGGACTAGCGGGGGGTATGCTACGCAGTATTTT.